This TCR beta chain stems from a study of identical twins. This clonotype came up a few times. Its antigen is unidentified. With template switching, a universal primer site was added, and the cDNA carried unique molecular identifiers. Each CDR3 protein is one row after TCRdb ran MiXCR on the 5' RACE reads. The table shows around 480,000 distinct CDR3 sequences, with 12% to 15% occurring only once. V was shortened by 1 base and J by 5 bases, with 10 bases between the two germline ends. The CDR3 runs 14 residues. From germline, CDR1 is SGHTA and CDR2 FQGTGA. Study-wide results and caveats: In cord blood, abundant beta clonotypes had fewer insertions; memory showed no trend.

The sample was also linked to a second study, of yellow fever vaccine responses in identical twins.

This chain joins TRBV7-3 and TRBJ2-3, with D unresolved. Sequenced material: CD4+ T cells sorted from blood. This receptor was identified in a woman between 18 and 30 years old in good health. CDR3 loop: CASSLNQKGDTQYF. Here the CDR3 DNA reads TGTGCCAGCAGCTTAAACCAGAAAGGAGATACGCAGTATTTT. Variable domain in full (rest from reference TRBV7-3 and TRBJ2-3): GAGVSQTPSNKVTEKGKYVELRCDPISGHTALYWYRQSLGQGPEFLIYFQGTGAADDSGLPNDRFFAVRPEGSVSTLKIQRTERGDSAVYLCASSLNQKGDTQYFGPGTRLTVL.